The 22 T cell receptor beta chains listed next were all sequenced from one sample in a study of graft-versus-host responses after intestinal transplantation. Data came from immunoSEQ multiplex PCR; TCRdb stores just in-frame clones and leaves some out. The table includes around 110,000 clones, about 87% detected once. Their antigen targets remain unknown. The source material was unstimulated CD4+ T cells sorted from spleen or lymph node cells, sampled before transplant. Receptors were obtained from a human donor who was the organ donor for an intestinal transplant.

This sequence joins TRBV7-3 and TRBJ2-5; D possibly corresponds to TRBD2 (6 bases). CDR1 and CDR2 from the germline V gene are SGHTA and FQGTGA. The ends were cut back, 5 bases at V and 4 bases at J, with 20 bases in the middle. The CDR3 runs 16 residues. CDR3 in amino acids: CASSTWGTPVRETQYF. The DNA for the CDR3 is TGTGCCAGCAGCACCTGGGGGACTCCGGTGAGAGAGACCCAGTACTTC.

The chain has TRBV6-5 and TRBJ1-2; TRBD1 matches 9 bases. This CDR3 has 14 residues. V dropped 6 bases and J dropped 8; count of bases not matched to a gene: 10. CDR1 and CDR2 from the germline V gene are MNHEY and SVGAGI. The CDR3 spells CASRTGTGLGGYTF. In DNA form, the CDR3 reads TGTGCCAGCAGGACAGGGACAGGGTTGGGAGGCTACACCTTC.

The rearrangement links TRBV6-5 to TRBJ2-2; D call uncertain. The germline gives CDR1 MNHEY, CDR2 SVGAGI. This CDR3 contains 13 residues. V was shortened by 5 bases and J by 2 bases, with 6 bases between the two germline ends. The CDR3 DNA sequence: TGTGCCAGCAGTCGGAAAAACACCGGGGAGCTGTTTTTT. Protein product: CASSRKNTGELFF.

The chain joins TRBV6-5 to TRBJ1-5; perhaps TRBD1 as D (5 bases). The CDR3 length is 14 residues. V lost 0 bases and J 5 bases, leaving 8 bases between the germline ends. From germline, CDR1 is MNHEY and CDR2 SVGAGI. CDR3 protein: CASSYSLGDQPQHF. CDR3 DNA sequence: TGTGCCAGCAGTTACTCGCTGGGGGATCAGCCCCAGCATTTT.

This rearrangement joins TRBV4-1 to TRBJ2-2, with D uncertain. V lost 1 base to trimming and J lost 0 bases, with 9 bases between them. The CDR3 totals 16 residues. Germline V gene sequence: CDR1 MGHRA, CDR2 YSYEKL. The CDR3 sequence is CASSQARTANTGELFF. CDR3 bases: TGCGCCAGCAGCCAAGCAAGGACGGCGAACACCGGGGAGCTGTTTTTT.

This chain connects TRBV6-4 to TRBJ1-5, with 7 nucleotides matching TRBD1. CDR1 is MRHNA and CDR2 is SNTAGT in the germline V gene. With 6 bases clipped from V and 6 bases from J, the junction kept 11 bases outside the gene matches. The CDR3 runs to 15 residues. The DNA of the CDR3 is TGTGCCAGCAGAATCCGGGACAGCCAAAGTCAGCCCCAGCATTTT. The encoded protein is CASRIRDSQSQPQHF.

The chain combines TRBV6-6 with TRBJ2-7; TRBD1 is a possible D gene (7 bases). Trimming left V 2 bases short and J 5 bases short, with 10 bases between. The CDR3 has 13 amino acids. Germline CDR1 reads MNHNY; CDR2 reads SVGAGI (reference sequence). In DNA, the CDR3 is TGTGCCAGCAGTTACGGCAGGGGGGACGAGCAGTACTTC. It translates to CASSYGRGDEQYF.

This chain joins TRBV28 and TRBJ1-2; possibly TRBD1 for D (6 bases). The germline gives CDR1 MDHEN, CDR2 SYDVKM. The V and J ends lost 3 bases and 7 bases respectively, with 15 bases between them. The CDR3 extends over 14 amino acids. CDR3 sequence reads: CASSFAGVLGGYTF. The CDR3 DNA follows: TGTGCCAGCAGTTTCGCAGGGGTTTTGGGTGGCTACACCTTC.

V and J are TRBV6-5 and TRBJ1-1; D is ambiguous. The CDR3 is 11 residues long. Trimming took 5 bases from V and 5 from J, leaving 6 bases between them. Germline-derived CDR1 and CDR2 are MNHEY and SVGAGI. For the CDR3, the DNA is TGTGCCAGCAGTCCTCGTACTGAAGCTTTCTTT. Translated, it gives CASSPRTEAFF.

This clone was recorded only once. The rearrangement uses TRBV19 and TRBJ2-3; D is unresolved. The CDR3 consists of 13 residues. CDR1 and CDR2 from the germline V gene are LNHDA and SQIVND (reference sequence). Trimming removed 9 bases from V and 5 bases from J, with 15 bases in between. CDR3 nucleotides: TGTGCCAGCAAAAGTGGCCAGCTAGATACGCAGTATTTT. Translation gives CASKSGQLDTQYF.

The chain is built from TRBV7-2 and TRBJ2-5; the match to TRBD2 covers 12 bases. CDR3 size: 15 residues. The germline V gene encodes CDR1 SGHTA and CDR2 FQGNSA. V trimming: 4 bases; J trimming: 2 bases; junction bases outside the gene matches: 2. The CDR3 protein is CASSWGLAGQETQYF. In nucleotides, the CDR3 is TGTGCCAGCAGCTGGGGACTAGCGGGTCAAGAGACCCAGTACTTC.

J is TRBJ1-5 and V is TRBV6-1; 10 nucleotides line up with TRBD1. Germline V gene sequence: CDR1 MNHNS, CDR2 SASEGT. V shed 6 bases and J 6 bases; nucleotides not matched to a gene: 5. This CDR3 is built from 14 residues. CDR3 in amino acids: CASRATGGSQPQHF. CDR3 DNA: TGTGCCAGCAGGGCGACAGGGGGCAGTCAGCCCCAGCATTTT.

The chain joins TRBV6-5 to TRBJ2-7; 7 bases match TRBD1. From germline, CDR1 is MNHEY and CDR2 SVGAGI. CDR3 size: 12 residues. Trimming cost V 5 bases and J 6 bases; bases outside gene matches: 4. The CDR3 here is CASSKRQGEQYF. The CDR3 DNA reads TGTGCCAGCAGTAAGCGACAGGGCGAGCAGTACTTC.

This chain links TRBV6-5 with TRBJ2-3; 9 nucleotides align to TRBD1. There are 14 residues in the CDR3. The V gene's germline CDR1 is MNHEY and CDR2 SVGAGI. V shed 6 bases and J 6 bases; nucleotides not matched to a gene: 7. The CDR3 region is CASRDRGYRDTQYF. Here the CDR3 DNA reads TGTGCCAGCAGAGACAGGGGGTATCGGGATACGCAGTATTTT.

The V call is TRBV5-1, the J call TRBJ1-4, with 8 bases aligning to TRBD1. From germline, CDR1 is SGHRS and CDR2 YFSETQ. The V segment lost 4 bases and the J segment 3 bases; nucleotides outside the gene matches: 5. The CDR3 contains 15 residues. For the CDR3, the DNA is TGCGCCAGCAGCGCGGACAGGGTTCCTAATGAAAAACTGTTTTTT. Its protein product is CASSADRVPNEKLFF.

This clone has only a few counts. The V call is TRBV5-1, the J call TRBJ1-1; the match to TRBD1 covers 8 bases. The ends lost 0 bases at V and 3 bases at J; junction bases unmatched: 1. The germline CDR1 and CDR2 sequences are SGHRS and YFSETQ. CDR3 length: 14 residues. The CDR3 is CASSLGQGYTEAFF. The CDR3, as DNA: TGCGCCAGCAGCTTGGGACAGGGGTACACTGAAGCTTTCTTT.

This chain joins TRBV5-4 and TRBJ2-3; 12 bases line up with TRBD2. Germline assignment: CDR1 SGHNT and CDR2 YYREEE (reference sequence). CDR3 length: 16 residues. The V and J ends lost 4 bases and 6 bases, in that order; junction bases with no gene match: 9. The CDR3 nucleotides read TGTGCCAGCAGCCCCAAGCGGACTAGCGGGATCGATACGCAGTATTTT. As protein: CASSPKRTSGIDTQYF.

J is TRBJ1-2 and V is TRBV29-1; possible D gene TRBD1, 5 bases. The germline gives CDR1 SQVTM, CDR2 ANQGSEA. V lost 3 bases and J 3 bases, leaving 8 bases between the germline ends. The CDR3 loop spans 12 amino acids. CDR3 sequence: CSVDDRHYGYTF. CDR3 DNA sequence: TGCAGCGTTGACGACAGACACTATGGCTACACCTTC. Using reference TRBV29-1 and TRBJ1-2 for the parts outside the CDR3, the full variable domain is SAVISQKPSRDICQRGTSLTIQCQVDSQVTMMFWYRQQPGQSLTLIATANQGSEATYESGFVIDKFPISRPNLTFSTLTVSNMSPEDSSIYLCSVDDRHYGYTFGSGTRLTVV.

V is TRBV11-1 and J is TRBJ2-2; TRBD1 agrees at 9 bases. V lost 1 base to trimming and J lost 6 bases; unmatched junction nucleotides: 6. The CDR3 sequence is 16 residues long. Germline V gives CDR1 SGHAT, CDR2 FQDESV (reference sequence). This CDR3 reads CASSLGRDRVSGELFF. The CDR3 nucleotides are TGTGCCAGCAGCTTAGGAAGGGACAGGGTGTCCGGGGAGCTGTTTTTT.

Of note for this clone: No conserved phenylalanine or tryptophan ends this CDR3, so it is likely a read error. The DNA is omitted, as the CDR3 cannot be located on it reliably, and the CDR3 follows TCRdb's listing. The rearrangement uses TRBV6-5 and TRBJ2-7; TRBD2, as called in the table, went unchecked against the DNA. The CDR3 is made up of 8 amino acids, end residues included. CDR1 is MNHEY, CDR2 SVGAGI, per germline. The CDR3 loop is CASSFPAS.

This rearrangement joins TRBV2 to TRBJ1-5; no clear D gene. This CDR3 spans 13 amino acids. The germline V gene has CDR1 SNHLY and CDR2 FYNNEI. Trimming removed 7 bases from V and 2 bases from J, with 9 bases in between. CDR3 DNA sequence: TGTGCCAGCAACGGGGAGGGCAATCAGCCCCAGCATTTT. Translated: CASNGEGNQPQHF.

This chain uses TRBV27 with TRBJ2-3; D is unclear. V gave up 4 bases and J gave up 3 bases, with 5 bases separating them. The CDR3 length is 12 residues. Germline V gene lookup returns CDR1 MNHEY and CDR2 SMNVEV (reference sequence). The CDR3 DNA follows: TGTGCCAGCAGTTGGGGAACAGATACGCAGTATTTT. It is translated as CASSWGTDTQYF.